A selection of T cell receptor beta chains follows, all from one sample in a study of blood T cell repertoires in COVID-19. Generated by immunoSEQ multiplex PCR, the TCRdb table keeps only in-frame clones and is missing some. The sample holds a few hundred thousand clones, more than 70% seen once. The sample taken for sequencing was peripheral blood. The receptor set was obtained from a woman aged 45-65 years with acute or convalescent COVID-19. CDR3s include the opening cysteine and the closing phenylalanine or tryptophan. D genes are given only for firm matches. A row's size may be missing; if present it is once, few, many or a size class.

NA	TRBV11-3	NA	TRBJ1-1	TGTGCCAGCAGCTTAGATACCCAGGAAGATTCGGCTGAAGCTTTCTTT	CASSLDTQEDSAEAFF
NA	TRBV19	NA	TRBJ2-7	TGTGCCAGTAGTATCGCCCGTGGGACTGCGATCCCCTACGAGCAGTACTTC	CASSIARGTAIPYEQYF
TRBD2	TRBV24-1	NA	TRBJ2-5	TGTGCCACCAGTGATTCAGCGGGGATACAAGAGACCCAGTACTTC	CATSDSAGIQETQYF
TRBD2	TRBV14	NA	TRBJ2-7	TGTGCCAGCAGCTCTCGCGGGGGATTGAACGAGCAGTACTTC	CASSSRGGLNEQYF
TRBD1	TRBV5-1	few	TRBJ1-4	TGCGCCAGCAGCCCAGCCTCCGGGACAGACAATGAAAAACTGTTTTTT	CASSPASGTDNEKLFF
TRBD2	TRBV5-1	few	TRBJ2-1	TGCGCCAGCAGCTGGACCGCATCTAGCGGGAGTTTGAATGAGCAGTTCTTC	CASSWTASSGSLNEQFF
NA	TRBV7-9	NA	TRBJ2-1	TGTGCCAGCAGCCAGTCAGGGGTACGCTACAATGAGCAGTTCTTC	CASSQSGVRYNEQFF
NA	TRBV5-1	NA	TRBJ2-7	TGCGCCAGCAGCTTTACTAGACGGTCCTACGAGCAGTACTTC	CASSFTRRSYEQYF
NA	TRBV15	NA	TRBJ1-6	TGTGCCACCAGCAGAGAAAACGGGGGAGCTCCCCTCCACTTT	CATSRENGGAPLHF
NA	TRBV20-1	NA	TRBJ1-2	TGCAGTGCTAGGGACAGCTATGGCTACACCTTC	CSARDSYGYTF
TRBD2	TRBV27	once	TRBJ2-2	TGTGCCAGCACCCTCCTAGCGGGAGGTTCCGGGGAGCTGTTTTTT	CASTLLAGGSGELFF
NA	TRBV6-5	NA	TRBJ1-2	TGTGCCAGCAGTCTGGGGAGGCCTTGGGGCGGCTACACCTTC	CASSLGRPWGGYTF
NA	TRBV4-1	NA	TRBJ2-3	TGCGCCAGCAGCGAAGAGGGGCAGGGGTTTACGCAGTATTTT	CASSEEGQGFTQYF
NA	TRBV28	NA	TRBJ1-5	TGTGCCAGCGAAAACTTAAGTGGGGGCGCCGGCAATCAGCCCCAGCATTTT	CASENLSGGAGNQPQHF
NA	TRBV4-1	once	TRBJ1-5	TGCGCCAGCAGCCTATCACAGGGTAATCAGCCCCAGCATTTT	CASSLSQGNQPQHF
TRBD1	TRBV18	NA	TRBJ1-5	TGTGCCAGCTCACTACCGCGGGACAGGGGGCAGCCCCAGCATTTT	CASSLPRDRGQPQHF
NA	TRBV7-6	NA	TRBJ2-5	TGTGCCAGCAGCTTAATGGCGACAGGCGGAGAGACCCAGTACTTC	CASSLMATGGETQYF
NA	TRBV7-2	NA	TRBJ2-2	TGTGCCAGCAGCTTCGTTAATACCGGGGAGCTGTTTTTT	CASSFVNTGELFF
NA	TRBV18	once	TRBJ2-1	TGTGCCAGCTCACGCTGGCCCGGGGAGCGGGCGATATCCAATGAGCAGTTCTTC	CASSRWPGERAISNEQFF
TRBD2	TRBV28	NA	TRBJ2-7	TGTGCCAGTCGGGGACTAGCGGGCGTACTGTACTTC	CASRGLAGVLYF